These 21 T cell receptor beta chains were sequenced from one sample in a study of blood T cell repertoires in COVID-19 (dated by TCRdb to the early 2020s). Libraries were built with the immunoSEQ multiplex PCR assay. The source is immuneACCESS, and TCRdb retained only in-frame sequences with V and J called. Part of the clones is not carried over; for the studies checked, unresolved V genes explain less than half of this, and the remainder is unexplained. Recorded for this sample are some 240,000 clones; less than 85% of them occurred a single time. The ten largest account for about 7.2% of the sample. Input material: peripheral blood. The receptors here all came from an older woman with acute or convalescent COVID-19.

In nucleotides, the CDR3 is TGCGCCAGCAGCTTGGAGGGACTAGCGGGGGCCGGCGTGAAGACCCAGTACTTC. It yields the protein CASSLEGLAGAGVKTQYF. This rearrangement joins TRBV5-1 to TRBJ2-5, with 14 positions matching TRBD2. The CDR3 has 18 residues. V dropped 0 bases and J dropped 6; count of bases not matched to a gene: 10. CDR1 is SGHRS, CDR2 YFSETQ, per germline.

The chain couples TRBV15 to TRBJ1-1, with unresolved D. Trimming removed 5 bases at V and 3 bases at J, with 10 bases between. Germline V CDR1 and CDR2: LNHNV, YYDKDF (reference sequence). This CDR3 has 13 residues. The CDR3 protein is CATSLRRDTEAFF. DNA of the CDR3: TGTGCCACCAGCCTCCGGAGGGACACTGAAGCTTTCTTT.

The V call is TRBV25-1, the J call TRBJ1-5; 7 nucleotides match TRBD1. With V trimmed by 4 bases and J by 4 bases, 4 bases remained unmatched. The CDR3 has 14 amino acids. Germline loops: CDR1 MGHDK, CDR2 SYGVNS. The CDR3 DNA reads TGTGCCAGCAGTGGACAGGGCACTAATCAGCCCCAGCATTTT. Translation: CASSGQGTNQPQHF.

The chain joins TRBV5-1 to TRBJ2-5, with 10 bases that match TRBD2. CDR3 length equals 15 residues. The V segment lost 4 bases and the J segment 5 bases; nucleotides outside the gene matches: 8. Germline values: CDR1 SGHRS, CDR2 YFSETQ. The CDR3 protein is CASSSGGEVWETQYF. The CDR3 DNA reads TGCGCCAGCAGCAGCGGGGGGGAAGTATGGGAGACCCAGTACTTC.

This clone appeared a few times. The chain is built from TRBV19 and TRBJ1-2, with 7 bases identical to TRBD1. V shed 5 bases, J shed 4 bases, and the junction held 4 bases outside the gene matches. Germline CDR1 LNHDA, CDR2 SQIVND (reference sequence). The CDR3 spans 13 residues. CDR3 nucleotide sequence: TGTGCCAGTAGTCCGGGACAGATCTATGGCTACACCTTC. Residues: CASSPGQIYGYTF.

This clone has a handful of counts. The chain combines TRBV19 with TRBJ2-3, with 10 bases matching TRBD1. Germline CDR1 is LNHDA and CDR2 is SQIVND (reference sequence). The CDR3 extends over 14 amino acids. V lost 8 bases and J lost 2; bases outside the gene matches: 4. CDR3 sequence (DNA): TGTGCCAGTGGGGACAGGGGACTCACAGATACGCAGTATTTT. Translated: CASGDRGLTDTQYF.

This chain uses TRBV5-6 with TRBJ2-5; D may be TRBD2 (5 bases). The ends were cut back, 1 base at V and 1 base at J, with 11 bases in the middle. Germline V gene sequence: CDR1 SGHDT, CDR2 YYEEEE. The CDR3 covers 15 residues. CDR3 DNA: TGTGCCAGCAGCTTGAGCGGTGACCCCCAAGAGACCCAGTACTTC. Translation: CASSLSGDPQETQYF.

The V call is TRBV3-1 (or the pseudogene TRBV3-2), the J call TRBJ1-1; possible D gene TRBD1, 6 bases. V shed 1 base and J shed 7 bases, with 10 bases lying between them. This CDR3 is built from 13 residues. Per germline, CDR1 LGHDT and CDR2 YNNKEL (reference sequence). The CDR3 is CASSQGIQGEAFF. The CDR3 nucleotides are TGTGCCAGCAGCCAAGGCATACAGGGTGAAGCTTTCTTT.

This chain connects TRBV9 to TRBJ1-3; no reliable D call. With 6 bases removed from V and 0 bases from J, the gap between germline ends came to 16 bases. The CDR3 contains 16 residues. Per germline, CDR1 SGDLS and CDR2 YYNGEE. The CDR3 sequence is CASTEYPSSSGNTIYF. CDR3 in DNA: TGTGCCAGCACCGAATACCCTTCTAGCTCTGGAAACACCATATATTTT. Full variable domain (remainder filled in from reference TRBV9 and TRBJ1-3): DSGVTQTPKHLITATGQRVTLRCSPRSGDLSVYWYQQSLDQGLQFLIQYYNGEERAKGNILERFSAQQFPDLHSELNLSSLELGDSALYFCASTEYPSSSGNTIYFGEGSWLTVV.

CDR3 region: CAWSVGGTSGGFTDTQYF. The CDR3 DNA reads as TGTGCCTGGAGTGTCGGGGGGACTAGCGGGGGTTTTACAGATACGCAGTATTTT. The chain uses TRBV30 and TRBJ2-3; 14 positions match TRBD2. The V gene's germline CDR1 is GTSNPN and CDR2 SVGIG (reference sequence). J lost 3 bases, V lost 0 bases, and 8 bases had no gene match. This CDR3 has 18 residues.

The chain employs TRBV6-2 or TRBV6-3 and TRBJ1-2; D may be TRBD1 (5 bases). The CDR3 sequence is 12 residues long. Germline CDR1 MNHEY, CDR2 SVGEGT. The germline V and J ends were trimmed by 0 bases and 8 bases, with 7 bases remaining between them. The CDR3 spells CASSYSKGGYTF. The CDR3 nucleotides read TGTGCCAGCAGTTACTCGAAGGGGGGCTACACCTTC.

The rearrangement joins TRBV6-6 to TRBJ2-5; TRBD1 aligns across 7 bases. The CDR3 has 15 residues. Looked up from germline, CDR1 is MNHNY and CDR2 is SVGAGI (reference sequence). The V and J ends lost 0 bases and 1 base, in that order; junction bases with no gene match: 2. CDR3 in DNA: TGTGCCAGCAGTTACTCCGCAGGGGGCCAAGAGACCCAGTACTTC. This sequence encodes CASSYSAGGQETQYF.

The gene calls are TRBV6-1 and TRBJ1-2; a possible D gene is TRBD1 (5 bases). The ends were cut back, 3 bases at V and 7 bases at J, with 12 bases in the middle. The CDR3 runs to 13 residues. Germline assignment: CDR1 MNHNS and CDR2 SASEGT. CDR3 region: CASSDSPGGGYTF. The CDR3 DNA sequence: TGTGCCAGCAGTGATTCTCCCGGGGGTGGCTACACCTTC.

This clone was counted a few times. The chain is built from TRBV6-5 and TRBJ2-5; possibly TRBD1 for D (6 bases). The V end was cut by 7 bases, the J end by 6 bases, with 18 bases between. From germline, CDR1 is MNHEY and CDR2 SVGAGI. The CDR3 is 14 residues long. Here the CDR3 reads CASTTGTWEKTQYF. CDR3 sequence (DNA): TGTGCCAGCACCACCGGGACATGGGAAAAGACCCAGTACTTC.

The CDR3, as DNA: TGTGCCAGCAGTGAGCAGGGCAATCAGCCCCAGCATTTT. Protein product: CASSEQGNQPQHF. The chain has TRBV6-4 and TRBJ1-5; D not certain. CDR3 length equals 13 residues. V lost 3 bases to trimming and J lost 2 bases, with 5 bases between them. The germline CDR1 and CDR2 sequences are MRHNA and SNTAGT.

The V gene is TRBV2, the J gene TRBJ2-1; perhaps TRBD2 as D (5 bases). From germline, CDR1 is SNHLY and CDR2 FYNNEI. V was clipped by 6 bases and J by 7 bases, with 19 bases between them. The CDR3 consists of 15 residues. Here the CDR3 DNA reads TGTGCCAGCAGCGCCGAGGGCGCCGGCCATAATGAGCAGTTCTTC. As protein: CASSAEGAGHNEQFF.

The genes are TRBV7-2 and TRBJ2-5, with a weak D call TRBD2 (6 bases). V lost 0 bases to trimming and J lost 4 bases, with 9 bases between them. This CDR3 region has 14 residues. Germline loops: CDR1 SGHTA, CDR2 FQGNSA. CDR3 sequence reads: CASSLAVGRETQYF. For the CDR3, the DNA is TGTGCCAGCAGCTTAGCCGTCGGGAGAGAGACCCAGTACTTC.

The CDR3 DNA is TGTGCCAGCAAAGCGGTTAGCACAGATACGCAGTATTTT. As protein: CASKAVSTDTQYF. The chain is built from TRBV6-5 and TRBJ2-3, with D possibly matching TRBD2 (5 bases). The CDR3 runs 13 residues. Germline CDR1 reads MNHEY; CDR2 reads SVGAGI. The V end lost 7 bases, the J end lost 0 bases, and 8 bases lay between the germline ends.

The V gene is TRBV10-3, the J gene TRBJ2-2, with TRBD1 identical over 8 bases. The CDR3 runs to 14 residues. The germline V gene encodes CDR1 ENHRY and CDR2 SYGVKD. V shed 7 bases, J shed 6 bases, and the junction held 7 bases outside the gene matches. The CDR3 DNA is TGTGCCATCATGGACAGGGCGGTAGCCGGGGAGCTGTTTTTT. Translated, it gives CAIMDRAVAGELFF.

This clone showed up just once. This chain links TRBV7-2 with TRBJ2-2, with TRBD1 as a possible D gene (5 bases). Germline V gene lookup returns CDR1 SGHTA and CDR2 FQGNSA. The germline V and J ends were trimmed by 1 base and 4 bases, with 7 bases remaining between them. The CDR3 is 14 residues long. Here the CDR3 reads CASSLGQTTGELFF. The CDR3 DNA is TGTGCCAGCAGCTTAGGACAGACCACCGGGGAGCTGTTTTTT.

This clone was recorded many times. The V call is TRBV2, the J call TRBJ1-2; D might be TRBD1 (6 bases). Germline V gives CDR1 SNHLY, CDR2 FYNNEI. Trimming stripped 5 bases from V and 0 bases from J, with 7 bases between. The CDR3 totals 13 residues. The CDR3, as DNA: TGTGCCAGCAGTACAGGGTCTAACTATGGCTACACCTTC. Protein: CASSTGSNYGYTF.